This T cell receptor (beta chain) emerged from a study of OX40 agonist ivuxolimab in advanced cancers. The wider study: Ivuxolimab, an antibody that agonizes OX40 (CD134), was administered to the patients.

With regard to this clone: The target antigen is unknown.

Data came from immunoSEQ multiplex PCR; TCRdb stores just in-frame clones and leaves some out. The sample lists around 80,000 clones, around nine tenths occurring once. This CDR3 is 14 amino acids long. The V and J ends lost 4 bases and 7 bases, in that order; junction bases with no gene match: 6. Germline V lookup: CDR1 SGHTA, CDR2 FQGTGA. The study's findings and limits: Some nonresponders also had low normalized T-cell clonal expansion. The CD4+ and CD8+ T cells in the blood had expanded clonally by week 6 at 0.1 to 3.0 mg/kg.

The sequence was obtained from an adult with an advanced solid tumor such as melanoma, head and neck, liver or kidney cancer. Sequences were derived from CD4+ or CD8+ T cells sorted from blood, sampled in a trial of the OX40 agonist ivuxolimab. The chain combines TRBV7-3 with TRBJ1-5, with 8 positions matching TRBD1. CDR3 protein: CASSSRTGMQPQHF. CDR3 sequence (DNA): TGTGCCAGCAGCTCCCGGACAGGGATGCAGCCCCAGCATTTT.